This is a list of T cell receptor beta chains from one sample in a study of technical replicates of blood from a few donors. This table comes from immunoSEQ multiplex PCR, and its TCRdb copy is limited to in-frame clones, with some not included. The table lists 80,000 to 90,000 clones, approximately 94% of them singletons, with around 0.25% in the top ten. The sample was T cells isolated from PBMCs. The receptor source for this set is a human donor in good health. Each CDR3 is given with its conserved first and last residue. D genes are given only for firm matches. Clone size is not always given. Where it is, it says once, few, many or a class for expanded clones.

TRBV28	.	.	TRBJ2-1	TGTGCCAGCATAAGGGGGACCCCCTCCTACAATGAGCAGTTCTTC	CASIRGTPSYNEQFF
TRBV7-9	.	.	TRBJ1-4	TGTGCCAGCAGCAAGATGGGGGCAGGTGGTGAAAAACTGTTTTTT	CASSKMGAGGEKLFF
TRBV28	.	.	TRBJ2-6	TGTGCCGGGCAGGGAACTGGGGCCAACGTCCTGACTTTC	CAGQGTGANVLTF
TRBV11-3	.	TRBD2	TRBJ2-3	TGTGCCAGCAGCTTCCTAGCGGGGGGGCGCACAGATACGCAGTATTTT	CASSFLAGGRTDTQYF
TRBV4-1	.	TRBD1	TRBJ1-5	TGCGCCAGCAGCCAAGTCTCAGGGACAGGCAGCAGAGCGCATTTT	CASSQVSGTGSRAHF
TRBV5-6	once	.	TRBJ2-1	TGTGCCAGCAGCATAACAACAGGGAATGAGCAGTTCTTC	CASSITTGNEQFF
TRBV28	once	TRBD1	TRBJ1-2	TGTGCCAGCAGTTTGTTAGGACAGGGGGTGGGCTACACCTTC	CASSLLGQGVGYTF
TRBV25-1	once	.	TRBJ2-7	TGTGCCAGCAGTTTACCCCGGGGCAGGGGCATAGAAGAGCAGTACTTC	CASSLPRGRGIEEQYF
TRBV15	.	TRBD1	TRBJ1-1	TGTGCCACCAGCAGAGATGAGGGGGCACGCGTGAACACTGAAGCTTTCTTT	CATSRDEGARVNTEAFF
TRBV27	.	TRBD2	TRBJ2-5	TGTGCCAGCAGTCAAGGCGGGGGTACGGAGACCCAGTACTTC	CASSQGGGTETQYF
TRBV4-1	.	.	TRBJ2-5	TGCGCCAGCAGCCAAGGAGAGCTACAAGAGACCCAGTACTTC	CASSQGELQETQYF
TRBV28	.	.	TRBJ2-7	TGTGCCAGCAGTCTGGGCGTCGGCGCACGTCTAACCTACGAGCAGTACTTC	CASSLGVGARLTYEQYF
TRBV5-4	.	TRBD1	TRBJ1-1	TGTGCCAGCAGCCCAATACCGGGACAGGAGAACACTGAAGCTTTCTTT	CASSPIPGQENTEAFF
TRBV7-9	.	.	TRBJ2-5	TGTGCCAGCAGCTCTGGGGCTGATGGGACCCAGTACTTC	CASSSGADGTQYF
TRBV5-1	.	TRBD2	TRBJ2-2	TGCGCCAGCAGCTTGGCTAGCGGGCACACCGGGGAGCTGTTTTTT	CASSLASGHTGELFF
TRBV15	once	.	TRBJ1-5	TGTGCCACCAGCAGGATGGACACCTCCAATCAGCCCCAGCATTTT	CATSRMDTSNQPQHF
TRBV5-4	.	TRBD2	TRBJ2-3	TGTGCCAGCAGCTTGGCCGGGCGGGAGGGCCTAACAGATACGCAGTATTTT	CASSLAGREGLTDTQYF
TRBV7-9	.	.	TRBJ2-1	TGTGCCAGCAGCTTATCTATTCTCGGGGATGAGCAGTTCTTC	CASSLSILGDEQFF
TRBV19	.	.	TRBJ1-4	TGTGCCAGTAGTATTACCCCACAGGGACGAACTAATGAAAAACTGTTTTTT	CASSITPQGRTNEKLFF
TRBV6-5	.	TRBD2	TRBJ2-1	TGTGCCAGCAGGAGGGACTACTACAATGAGCAGTTCTTC	CASRRDYYNEQFF
TRBV5-1	.	TRBD1	TRBJ1-6	TGCGCCAGCAGCCTAGGGGGCTCTAATTCACCCCTCCACTTT	CASSLGGSNSPLHF
TRBV7-2	.	TRBD2	TRBJ2-3	TGTGCCAGCAGATCAGCGGGAGTGATACCACACACAGATACGCAGTATTTT	CASRSAGVIPHTDTQYF
TRBV5-6	.	.	TRBJ2-1	TGTGCCAGCAGCTTGCAGACAGGCTCGAATGAGCAGTTCTTC	CASSLQTGSNEQFF
TRBV27	.	.	TRBJ1-1	TGTGCCAGCAGTTATGGAACAGCGAACACTGAAGCTTTCTTT	CASSYGTANTEAFF
TRBV11-2	once	TRBD1	TRBJ1-4	TGTGCCAGCAGCTTAGTAGGGGGACAGCTTAATGAAAAACTGTTTTTT	CASSLVGGQLNEKLFF
TRBV6-4	.	.	TRBJ2-6	TGTGCCAGCAGTGAAGGAGGGCCTAACGGGGCCAACGTCCTGACTTTC	CASSEGGPNGANVLTF
TRBV19	.	TRBD1	TRBJ1-1	TGTGCCAGTAGTAGCGGACAGGGGCTAACTGAAGCTTTCTTT	CASSSGQGLTEAFF
TRBV6-5	.	.	TRBJ1-1	TGTGCCAGCAGCATGTCGGGGGACGAAGCTTTCTTT	CASSMSGDEAFF
TRBV11-2	once	.	TRBJ1-4	TGTGCCAGCAGCTTAGGGGGGACAAATGAAAAACTGTTTTTT	CASSLGGTNEKLFF
TRBV11-1	.	.	TRBJ2-7	TGTGCCAGCAGTCCCCCTGGAACAGCAGGCCACGAGCAGTACTTC	CASSPPGTAGHEQYF
TRBV19	.	TRBD2	TRBJ2-1	TGTGCCAGTAGTAATCCTGATAGCGGGACCTACAATGAGCAGTTCTTC	CASSNPDSGTYNEQFF
TRBV4-2	.	.	TRBJ2-7	TGTGCCAGCAGCCAATTGACTGGGGGGACCTACGAGCAGTACTTC	CASSQLTGGTYEQYF
TRBV9	.	.	TRBJ2-7	TGTGCCAGCAGCGTTTCCGGGAATGGCTACGAGCAGTACTTC	CASSVSGNGYEQYF
TRBV2	.	.	TRBJ1-5	TGTGCCAGCAGTGACCGGTACGAGCCCCAGCATTTT	CASSDRYEPQHF
TRBV7-3	.	.	TRBJ1-5	TGTGCCAGCAGCTTAAATGGGGCTAGTAATCAGCCCCAGCATTTT	CASSLNGASNQPQHF
TRBV28	.	TRBD1	TRBJ1-4	TGTGCCGCCAGGGGGCGAGGAAGCGAGAAACTGTTTTTT	CAARGRGSEKLFF
TRBV5-1	.	.	TRBJ2-1	TGCGCCAGCAGCATCCCTCCCGCGGGCGGGGACAATGAGCAGTTCTTC	CASSIPPAGGDNEQFF
TRBV5-1	once	TRBD2	TRBJ2-3	TGCGCCAGCAGCTTGGCCCCAGCGGGAGAGACAGATACGCAGTATTTT	CASSLAPAGETDTQYF
TRBV5-8	.	.	TRBJ2-7	TGTGCCAGCAGCTTGGTTTTAGTAGCGAATCAAGCCCCTGAGCAGTACTTC	CASSLVLVANQAPEQYF
TRBV11-3	.	.	TRBJ1-5	TGTGCCAGCAGCTTAGTTGCGGGGGAGCCCCAGCATTTT	CASSLVAGEPQHF
TRBV29-1	.	TRBD1	TRBJ2-1	TGCAGCGTCTACATCTCGGGACAGGGGATTGTGAATGAGCAGTTCTTC	CSVYISGQGIVNEQFF
TRBV2	.	.	TRBJ1-2	TGTGCCAGCAGTGACGCGGGGGCAGGAGGCTACACCTTC	CASSDAGAGGYTF
TRBV10-3	.	.	TRBJ2-2	TGTGCCATCAGTGAGGGGCAGGAGAACACCGGGGAGCTGTTTTTT	CAISEGQENTGELFF
TRBV6-5	.	TRBD1	TRBJ1-2	TGTGCCAGCACCCGGACAGGGAATGGCTACACCTTC	CASTRTGNGYTF
TRBV7-7	.	.	TRBJ1-3	TGTGCTAGCAGCTCTAACTCTGGAAACACCATATATTTT	CASSSNSGNTIYF
TRBV7-6	.	TRBD1	TRBJ2-7	TGTGCCAGCAGCTTAACGGACAGGGGTGCCTACGAGCAGTACTTC	CASSLTDRGAYEQYF
TRBV28	.	.	TRBJ2-4	TGTGCCAGCAGTCCCCGGGGGTGGATCACAGCGTCTAACATTCAGTACTTC	CASSPRGWITASNIQYF
TRBV6-5	.	.	TRBJ1-3	TGTGCCAGCAGTTACTCGAGCCCGATCTCTGGAAACACCATATATTTT	CASSYSSPISGNTIYF
TRBV5-1	.	TRBD1	TRBJ2-5	TGCGCCAGCAGCCCGACAGGGCCGGGGACCCAGTACTTC	CASSPTGPGTQYF
TRBV5-1	.	.	TRBJ2-7	TGCGCCAGCAGCCAGGGCGACAGCTACGAGCAGTACTTC	CASSQGDSYEQYF
TRBV4-1	.	TRBD1	TRBJ2-7	TGCGCCAGCAGCCACCTGGACAGGGACCTCTCCGAGCAGTACTTC	CASSHLDRDLSEQYF
TRBV7-9	.	.	TRBJ2-1	TGTGCCAGCAGCTTAGCGATCCGGGAAACCTACAATGAGCAGTTCTTC	CASSLAIRETYNEQFF
TRBV10-3	.	.	TRBJ1-2	TGTGCCATCCAGGAGGAGGGAATATACTATGGCTACACCTTC	CAIQEEGIYYGYTF
TRBV30	.	TRBD1	TRBJ2-3	TGTGCCTGGAGTGTAGGGGACAGAGACACAGATACGCAGTATTTT	CAWSVGDRDTDTQYF
TRBV29-1	.	TRBD1	TRBJ1-5	TGCAGCGTTAGGACAGGGACGAATCAGCCCCAGCATTTT	CSVRTGTNQPQHF
TRBV6-1	.	TRBD1	TRBJ2-2	TGTGCCAGCAGTGCACGGACAGGGAAAGGTCCCGGGGAGCTGTTTTTT	CASSARTGKGPGELFF
TRBV5-1	.	.	TRBJ1-4	TGCGCCAGCAGCTTGGCTGATCTAGTGGATGAAAAACTGTTTTTT	CASSLADLVDEKLFF